This T cell receptor beta chain was identified in a study of shared clonotypes between healthy human individuals. V was clipped by 2 bases and J by 3 bases, with 15 bases between them. The germline gives CDR1 SGDLS, CDR2 YYNGEE. The CDR3 is 15 residues long. A note on this clone: Its antigen is not known.

Study-level findings and limits: The study generally estimated greater richness for naive than memory subsets.

Libraries were prepared by immunoSEQ multiplex PCR; TCRdb keeps only in-frame clonotypes and omits some of them. The top ten clones hold almost 0.9% of a sample with some 1.1 million clones, around three quarters of them seen once. The source of this sequence is a man aged 18 to 30 in good health. Some clones in this sample may be carry-over from other donors' samples. This sequence joins TRBV9 and TRBJ2-7, with D perhaps matching TRBD1 or TRBD2 (5 bases each). Sequenced sample: memory CD4+ T cells from PBMCs. Subset defined: CD45RA-negative fraction. CDR3 amino acids: CASSVGGDPIYEQYF. The CDR3 coding sequence is TGTGCCAGCAGCGTGGGTGGGGACCCGATCTACGAGCAGTACTTC.